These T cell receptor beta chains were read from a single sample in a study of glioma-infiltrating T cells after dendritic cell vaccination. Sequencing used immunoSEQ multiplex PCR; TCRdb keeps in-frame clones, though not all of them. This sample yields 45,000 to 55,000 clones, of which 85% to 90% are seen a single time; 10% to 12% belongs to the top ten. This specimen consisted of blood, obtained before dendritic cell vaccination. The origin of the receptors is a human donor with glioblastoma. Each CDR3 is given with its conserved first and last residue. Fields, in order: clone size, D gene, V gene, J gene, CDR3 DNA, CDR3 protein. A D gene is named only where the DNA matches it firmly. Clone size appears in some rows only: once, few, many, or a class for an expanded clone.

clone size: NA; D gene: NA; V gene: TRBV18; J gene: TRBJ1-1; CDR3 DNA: TGTGCCAGCTCACCGACTATTAACACTGAAGCTTTCTTT; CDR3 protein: CASSPTINTEAFF
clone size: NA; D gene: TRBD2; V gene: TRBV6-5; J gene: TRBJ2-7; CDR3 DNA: TGTGCCAGCAGTTACGGTCCTAGCGGGAGGAGCGACGAGCAGTACTTC; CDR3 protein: CASSYGPSGRSDEQYF
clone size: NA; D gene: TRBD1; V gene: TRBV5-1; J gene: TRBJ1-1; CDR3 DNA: TGCGCCAGCAGGGGACAGGAAATTGAAGCTTTCTTT; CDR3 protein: CASRGQEIEAFF
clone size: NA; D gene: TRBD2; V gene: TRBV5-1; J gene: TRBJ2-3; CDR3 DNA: TGCGCCAGCAGAATTGGGGGGGATACAGATACGCAGTATTTT; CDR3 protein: CASRIGGDTDTQYF
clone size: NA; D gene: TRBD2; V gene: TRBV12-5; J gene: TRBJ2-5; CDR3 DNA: TGTGCTAGTGGTCCGGGACTAGCGGTAGGAGAGACCCAGTACTTC; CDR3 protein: CASGPGLAVGETQYF
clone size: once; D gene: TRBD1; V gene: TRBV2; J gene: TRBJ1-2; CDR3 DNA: TGTGCCAGCGGAACTCGACAGGGAAGTCATGGCTACACCTTC; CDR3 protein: CASGTRQGSHGYTF
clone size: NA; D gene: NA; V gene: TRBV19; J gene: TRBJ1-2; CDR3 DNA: TGTGCCAGTAGTATAGGGCAGAGGGATGGCTACACCTTC; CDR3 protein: CASSIGQRDGYTF
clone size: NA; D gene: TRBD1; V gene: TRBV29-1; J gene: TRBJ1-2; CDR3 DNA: TGCAGCGTTAGCAACCCAGGGGGAAAGAGAGTTTTGGACTATGGCTACACCTTC; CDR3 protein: CSVSNPGGKRVLDYGYTF
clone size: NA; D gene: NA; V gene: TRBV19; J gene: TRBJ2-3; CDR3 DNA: TGTGCCAGTAGTTTGGGGGGGGGCCGACAAGGCACAGATACGCAGTATTTT; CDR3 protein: CASSLGGGRQGTDTQYF
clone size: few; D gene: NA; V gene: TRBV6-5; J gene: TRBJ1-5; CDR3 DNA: TGTGCCAGCAGCCTCCCCGGGGGACAGCCCCAGCATTTT; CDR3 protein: CASSLPGGQPQHF
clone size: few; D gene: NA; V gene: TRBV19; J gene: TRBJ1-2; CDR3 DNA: TGTGCCAGTGGAGGGGTCGGAGGCGGCTACACCTTC; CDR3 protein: CASGGVGGGYTF
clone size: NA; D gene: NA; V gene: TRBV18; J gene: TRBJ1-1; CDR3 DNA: TGTGCCAGCTCACCCGCCAGGTTGAACACTGAAGCTTTCTTT; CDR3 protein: CASSPARLNTEAFF
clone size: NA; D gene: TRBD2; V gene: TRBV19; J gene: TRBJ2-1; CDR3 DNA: TGTGCCAGTAGCCCTAGCGGGGGGGCCTACAATGAGCAGTTCTTC; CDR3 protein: CASSPSGGAYNEQFF
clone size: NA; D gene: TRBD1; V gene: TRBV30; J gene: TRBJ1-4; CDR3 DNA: TGTGCCTGGAGGGGGCCCGACAGGGGTGGCGAAAAACTGTTTTTT; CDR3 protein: CAWRGPDRGGEKLFF
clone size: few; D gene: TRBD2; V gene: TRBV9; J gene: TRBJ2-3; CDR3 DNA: TGTGCCAGCCCCGCTGGGAGCGGGAGTTTTGTGACAGATACGCAGTATTTT; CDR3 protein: CASPAGSGSFVTDTQYF
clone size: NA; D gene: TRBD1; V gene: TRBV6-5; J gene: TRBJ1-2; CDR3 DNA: TGTGCCAGCAGACCGGGACAGGGAAAGGGGGGCTACACCTTC; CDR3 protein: CASRPGQGKGGYTF
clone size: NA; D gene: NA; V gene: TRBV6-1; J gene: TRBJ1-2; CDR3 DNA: TGTGCCAGCAGTGAAGCGCTTGCAGGGATCTATGGCTACACCTTC; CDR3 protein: CASSEALAGIYGYTF
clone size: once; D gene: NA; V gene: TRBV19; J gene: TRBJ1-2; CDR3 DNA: TGTGCCAGTAGTATAGGGGGCAGGGGCGTACCCCTGGATGGCTACACCTTC; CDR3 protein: CASSIGGRGVPLDGYTF
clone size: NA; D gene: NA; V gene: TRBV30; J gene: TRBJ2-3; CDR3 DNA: TGTGCCTCCTACCCTTTGGGCACAGATACGCAGTATTTT; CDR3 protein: CASYPLGTDTQYF
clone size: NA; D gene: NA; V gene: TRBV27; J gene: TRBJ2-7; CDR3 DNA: TGTGCCAGCAGTTTCCGGGGTTACGAGCAGTACTTC; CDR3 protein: CASSFRGYEQYF
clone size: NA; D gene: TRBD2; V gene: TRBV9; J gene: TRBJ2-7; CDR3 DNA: TGTGCCAGCAGCGTCGCCGGGACTAGCGGGGGGGCGGCCTCCTACGAGCAGTACTTC; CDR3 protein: CASSVAGTSGGAASYEQYF
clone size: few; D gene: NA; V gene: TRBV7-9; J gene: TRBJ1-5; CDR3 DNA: TGTGCCAGCAGCTTACGACAGGCCAGTCAGCCCCAGCATTTT; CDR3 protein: CASSLRQASQPQHF
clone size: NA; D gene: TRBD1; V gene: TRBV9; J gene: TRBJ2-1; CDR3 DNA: TGTGCCAGCAGCGTATCCCCTCAGGGGGCCTACGACAATGAGCAGTTCTTC; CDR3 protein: CASSVSPQGAYDNEQFF
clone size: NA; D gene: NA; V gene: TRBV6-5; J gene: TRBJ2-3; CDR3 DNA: TGTGCCAGCAGTCGTCTCCAGGGAAACACAGATACGCAGTATTTT; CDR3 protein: CASSRLQGNTDTQYF
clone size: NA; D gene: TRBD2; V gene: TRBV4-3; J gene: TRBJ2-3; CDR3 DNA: TGCGCCAGCAGCCAACTCGGGACTAGCGGCACAGATACGCAGTATTTT; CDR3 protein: CASSQLGTSGTDTQYF
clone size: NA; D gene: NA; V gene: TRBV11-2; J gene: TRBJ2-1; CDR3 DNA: TGTGCCAGCAGCGTACGGTCCACCAATGAGCAGTTCTTC; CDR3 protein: CASSVRSTNEQFF
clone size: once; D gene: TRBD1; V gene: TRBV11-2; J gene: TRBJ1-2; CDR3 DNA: TGTGCCAGCAGCCCACAGGGGGCAAGCTATGGCTACACCTTC; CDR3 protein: CASSPQGASYGYTF
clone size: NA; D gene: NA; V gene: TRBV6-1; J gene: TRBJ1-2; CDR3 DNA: TGTGCCAGCCTCTGGGCGGGGAGGGGCGGCTACACCTTC; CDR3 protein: CASLWAGRGGYTF
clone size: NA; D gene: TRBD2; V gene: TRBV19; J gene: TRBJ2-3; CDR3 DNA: TGTGCCAGTAGTACGCGACTAGCGGGAGATACGGATACGCAGTATTTT; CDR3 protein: CASSTRLAGDTDTQYF
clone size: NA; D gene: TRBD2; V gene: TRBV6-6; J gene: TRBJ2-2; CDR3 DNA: TGTGCCAGCAGCCGACTAGCGGGGGCGAGCGGGGAGCTGTTTTTT; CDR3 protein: CASSRLAGASGELFF
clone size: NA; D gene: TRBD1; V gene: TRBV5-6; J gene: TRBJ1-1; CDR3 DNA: TGTGCCAGCAGCCGACAGGGGGGGACTGAAGCTTTCTTT; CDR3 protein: CASSRQGGTEAFF
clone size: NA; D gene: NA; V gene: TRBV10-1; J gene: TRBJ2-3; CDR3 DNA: TGCGCCAGCAGCCCTACGGGTGGGAGCACTAGCACAGATACGCAGTATTTT; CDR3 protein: CASSPTGGSTSTDTQYF
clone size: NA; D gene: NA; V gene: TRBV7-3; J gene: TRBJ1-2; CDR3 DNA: TGTGCCAGCAGCTTAAAGGCAGGAAGCAGCTATGGCTACACCTTC; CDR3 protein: CASSLKAGSSYGYTF
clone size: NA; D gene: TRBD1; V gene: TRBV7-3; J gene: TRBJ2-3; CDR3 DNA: TGTGCCAGCAGCCAAAGAGGACAGGGGATAGATACGCAGTATTTT; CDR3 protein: CASSQRGQGIDTQYF
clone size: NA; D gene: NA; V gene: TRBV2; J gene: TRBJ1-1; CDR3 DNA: TGTGCCAGCAGGGGGACACTGAACACTGAAGCTTTCTTT; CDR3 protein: CASRGTLNTEAFF
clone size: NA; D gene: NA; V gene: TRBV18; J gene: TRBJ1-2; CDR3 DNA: TGTGCCAGCTCACCGGCTAGCTATGGCTACACCTTC; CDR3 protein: CASSPASYGYTF
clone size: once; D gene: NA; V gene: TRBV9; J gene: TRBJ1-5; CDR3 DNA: TGTGCCAGCAGCGTAGGGTCCAACAGGAATCAGCCCCAGCATTTT; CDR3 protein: CASSVGSNRNQPQHF
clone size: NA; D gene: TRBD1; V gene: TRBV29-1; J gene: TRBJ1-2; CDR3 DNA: TGCAGCGTTGAAGAACTGGGACAGCCGCAGGGGGGCTACACCTTC; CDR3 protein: CSVEELGQPQGGYTF
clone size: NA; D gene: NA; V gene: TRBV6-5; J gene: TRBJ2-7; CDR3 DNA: TGTGCCAGCAGTAATCCAGAACAGGGCTACGAGCAGTACTTC; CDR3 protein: CASSNPEQGYEQYF
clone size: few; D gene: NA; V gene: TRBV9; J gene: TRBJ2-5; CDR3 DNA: TGTGCCAGCAGCGTAGATGGAGGGTGGGGGGAGACCCAGTACTTC; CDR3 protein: CASSVDGGWGETQYF
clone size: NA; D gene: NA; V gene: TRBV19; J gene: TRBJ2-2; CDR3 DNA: TGTGCCAGTAGTAGGATCGTCCCGGCGGACACCGGGGAGCTGTTTTTT; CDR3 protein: CASSRIVPADTGELFF
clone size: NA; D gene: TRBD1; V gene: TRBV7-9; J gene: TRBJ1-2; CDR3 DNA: TGTGCCAGCAGCTTCGGACAGGGGTCTAACTATGGCTACACCTTC; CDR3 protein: CASSFGQGSNYGYTF
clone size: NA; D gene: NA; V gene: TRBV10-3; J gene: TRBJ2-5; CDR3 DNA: TGTGCCATCAAGGGAGACCCGGAGACCCAGTACTTC; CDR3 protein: CAIKGDPETQYF
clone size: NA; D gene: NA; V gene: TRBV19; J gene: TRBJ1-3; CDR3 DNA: TGTGCCAGTAGTATTCGCCGGTCGATTCTCTCTGGAAACACCATATATTTT; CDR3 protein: CASSIRRSILSGNTIYF
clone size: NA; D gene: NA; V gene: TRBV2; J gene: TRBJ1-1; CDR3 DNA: TGTGCCAGCAGTGAAGAGGGAAGGAGCGGGAACACTGAAGCTTTCTTT; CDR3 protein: CASSEEGRSGNTEAFF
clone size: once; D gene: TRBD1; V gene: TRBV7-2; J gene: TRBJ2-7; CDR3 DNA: TGTGCCAGCAGCTCACAGGGGACAACAATCTACGAGCAGTACTTC; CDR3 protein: CASSSQGTTIYEQYF
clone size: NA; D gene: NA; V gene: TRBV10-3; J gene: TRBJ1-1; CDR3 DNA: TGTGCCATCAGCGGGGGTGGCACTGAAGCTTTCTTT; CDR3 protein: CAISGGGTEAFF
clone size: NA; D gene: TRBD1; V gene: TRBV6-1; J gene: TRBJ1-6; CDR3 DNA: TGTGCCAGCACCCTCCGGGACAGGGATTCACCCCTCCACTTT; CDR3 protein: CASTLRDRDSPLHF
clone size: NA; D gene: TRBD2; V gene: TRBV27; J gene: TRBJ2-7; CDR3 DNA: TGTGCCAGCAGGCTACTAGCGGGGGGGTCCGGGTCCTACGAGCAGTACTTC; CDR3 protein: CASRLLAGGSGSYEQYF